This TCR beta chain was recovered during a study of blood T cell repertoires in COVID-19. The wider study: Acute-phase and convalescent COVID-19 samples originated in the United States, Italy and Spain.

The table came from immunoSEQ multiplex PCR; TCRdb's copy has only in-frame clones and leaves some out. Found here are 200,000 to 300,000 clones, roughly 87% of them singletons; the top ten hold about 0.8%. V lost 3 bases and J lost 3; bases outside the gene matches: 3. Germline-derived CDR1 and CDR2 are SGDLS and YYNGEE. The CDR3 length is 17 residues. The V gene is TRBV9, the J gene TRBJ2-2; TRBD2 matches 15 bases. Sequencing was done on a sample of peripheral blood. This receptor was obtained from a young woman with acute or convalescent COVID-19. The chain's CDR3 is CASSGTSGRVYTGELFF. In nucleotides, the CDR3 is TGTGCCAGCAGCGGGACTAGCGGGAGGGTGTACACCGGGGAGCTGTTTTTT.